The 11 T cell receptor beta chains listed next were all sequenced from one sample in a study of beta chain features in type 1 diabetes. As every portion of the isolated RNA was reverse transcribed, the sequencing read expressed TCRB transcripts. Some clones are missing from TCRdb's copy, which holds only in-frame ones; the method was immunoSEQ multiplex PCR. The top ten clones hold approximately 0.03% of a sample with fewer than 250,000 clones, roughly 9.6% of them seen once. The source material was naive CD4+ T cells from blood. All receptors come from a young woman in good health.

This clone was seen more than once but under ten times. V is TRBV9 and J is TRBJ2-3, with D perhaps TRBD1 (6 bases). The CDR3 runs to 16 residues. The V gene lost 0 bases and the J gene lost 0 bases, with 11 bases spanning the gap. Looked up from germline, CDR1 is SGDLS and CDR2 is YYNGEE. The CDR3: CASSVDLGQSTDTQYF. The CDR3 nucleotides read TGTGCCAGCAGCGTAGACTTAGGACAGAGCACAGATACGCAGTATTTT.

The chain employs TRBV10-1 and TRBJ1-2, with 9 bases identical to TRBD1. This CDR3 has 13 amino acids. V shed 6 bases, J shed 4 bases, and the junction held 3 bases outside the gene matches. Per germline, CDR1 WNHNN and CDR2 SYGVQD (reference sequence). CDR3 DNA: TGCGCCAGCAGCCCGGACAGGGGCTATGGCTACACCTTC. Translated, it gives CASSPDRGYGYTF.

The DNA for the CDR3 is TGTGCCTGGAGTGTAACCTACGGCGGGGCACATGAAAAACTGTTTTTT. This sequence encodes CAWSVTYGGAHEKLFF. This chain connects TRBV30 to TRBJ1-4; possible D gene TRBD1, 5 bases. Trimming stripped 0 bases from V and 6 bases from J, with 17 bases between. Germline loops: CDR1 GTSNPN, CDR2 SVGIG (reference sequence). The CDR3 runs 16 residues.

At least ten counts were recorded for this clone. The chain is built from TRBV4-2 and TRBJ2-1; TRBD2 matches 8 bases. Unmatched junction bases numbered 2, after V lost 2 bases and J lost 5 bases. Germline V lookup: CDR1 LGHNA, CDR2 YNFKEQ. The CDR3 covers 14 residues. In DNA, the CDR3 is TGTGCCAGCAGCCAACGGGAGGGCAACAATGAGCAGTTCTTC. Its translation: CASSQREGNNEQFF.

This clone was counted a few times. The chain links TRBV5-6 to TRBJ2-2, with a weak D call TRBD2 (7 bases). The CDR3 has 14 residues. The V end lost 5 bases, the J end lost 3 bases, and 11 bases lay between the germline ends. In germline, CDR1 is SGHDT, CDR2 YYEEEE. The CDR3 bases are TGTGCCAGCAGAACAGGGAGGGACACCGGGGAGCTGTTTTTT. It codes for CASRTGRDTGELFF.

This clone was seen a handful of times. The V call is TRBV27, the J call TRBJ1-2; D is unclear. CDR1 and CDR2 from the germline V gene are MNHEY and SMNVEV (reference sequence). The CDR3 sequence is 13 residues long. V was pared by 5 bases and J by 8 bases, with 15 bases between. The CDR3 DNA reads as TGTGCCAGCAGTGGTTTCGCGCTTCACGGCTACACCTTC. This sequence encodes CASSGFALHGYTF.

This chain uses TRBV5-1 with TRBJ1-1; D call uncertain. The CDR3 runs 15 residues. The germline V gene encodes CDR1 SGHRS and CDR2 YFSETQ. V was pared by 4 bases and J by 1 base, with 14 bases between. CDR3 coding DNA: TGCGCCAGCAGCGGTTCGGAGGGTAGGAACACTGAAGCTTTCTTT. Amino acid sequence: CASSGSEGRNTEAFF.

This clone was picked up a small number of times. This chain connects TRBV5-4 to TRBJ2-2; tentative D call: TRBD2 (6 bases). V dropped 5 bases and J dropped 5 bases, with 19 bases sitting between them. Germline assignment: CDR1 SGHNT and CDR2 YYREEE (reference sequence). CDR3 length equals 16 residues. CDR3 DNA: TGTGCCAGCAGTTCCGGGTACGGAGGGGTTACCGGGGAGCTGTTTTTT. Translating it yields CASSSGYGGVTGELFF.

The chain combines TRBV18 with TRBJ2-7; D might be TRBD1 (6 bases). In germline, CDR1 is KGHSH, CDR2 LQKENI. V lost 2 bases and J lost 1, with 24 bases in between. The CDR3 spans 19 residues. CDR3 region: CASSPRAGVDPRASYEQYF. CDR3 nucleotide sequence: TGTGCCAGCTCACCAAGGGCAGGGGTTGATCCTCGGGCATCCTACGAGCAGTACTTC.

This clone has ten or more counts. The gene calls are TRBV7-2 and TRBJ2-3; D is uncertain. Trimming removed 0 bases at V and 0 bases at J, with 7 bases between. The CDR3 is 15 residues long. Germline-derived CDR1 and CDR2 are SGHTA and FQGNSA. CDR3 sequence reads: CASSLARGSTDTQYF. The CDR3 DNA is TGTGCCAGCAGCTTAGCTCGCGGTAGCACAGATACGCAGTATTTT.

This sequence joins TRBV5-4 and TRBJ1-2, with 10 bases lining up with TRBD1. The CDR3 is 15 amino acids. The trim removed 0 bases at V and 3 bases at J, leaving 2 bases unmatched. Per germline, CDR1 SGHNT and CDR2 YYREEE (reference sequence). CDR3 coding DNA: TGTGCCAGCAGCTTGGCGGGGACAGGGGACTATGGCTACACCTTC. It translates to CASSLAGTGDYGYTF. Drawing the rest from reference TRBV5-4 and TRBJ1-2, the complete variable domain is ETGVTQSPTHLIKTRGQQVTLRCSSQSGHNTVSWYQQALGQGPQFIFQYYREEENGRGNFPPRFSGLQFPNYSSELNVNALELDDSALYLCASSLAGTGDYGYTFGSGTRLTVV.